The 13 T cell receptor beta chains listed next were all sequenced from one sample in a study of T-cell memory formation after mild COVID-19. TCRdb analysed the 5' RACE reads with MiXCR anew, one entry per CDR3 protein. Among 75,000 to 95,000 distinct CDR3 sequences listed, roughly 16% were seen once. Sequencing was done on a sample of PBMCs or a T cell subset sorted from them (not recorded which). These receptors all stem from a man aged 18 to 29 who had mild COVID-19 (a few samples of this study predate the infection). Cell type and time point are not known.

CDR3 nucleotides: TGCGCCAGCAGCTTGATACAGGGGGAGGGAGATACGCAGTATTTT. Translation gives CASSLIQGEGDTQYF. The chain carries TRBV5-1 and TRBJ2-3; D possibly corresponds to TRBD1 (8 bases). The length of the CDR3 is 15 residues. Germline V CDR1 and CDR2: SGHRS, YFSETQ. The germline V and J ends were trimmed by 1 base and 5 bases, with 14 bases remaining between them. The full variable domain, completed using reference TRBV5-1 and TRBJ2-3, is KAGVTQTPRYLIKTRGQQVTLSCSPISGHRSVSWYQQTPGQGLQFLFEYFSETQRNKGNFPGRFSGRQFSNSRSEMNVSTLELGDSALYLCASSLIQGEGDTQYFGPGTRLTVL.

This clonotype came up many times. The J gene is TRBJ2-1, the V gene TRBV4-2; D is perhaps TRBD1 or TRBD2 (5 bases each). Germline V gives CDR1 LGHNA, CDR2 YNFKEQ. V was cut by 0 bases and J by 6 bases, with 12 bases left in between. CDR3 length equals 15 residues. The CDR3 is CASSQDMGEGNEQFF. CDR3 DNA sequence: TGTGCCAGCAGCCAAGATATGGGGGAAGGCAATGAGCAGTTCTTC.

This clonotype was recorded many times. The chain uses TRBV7-9 and TRBJ2-7; 9 bases fit TRBD1. J lost 6 bases, V lost 8 bases, and 5 bases had no gene match. The CDR3 length is 12 residues. The germline V gene encodes CDR1 SEHNR and CDR2 FQNEAQ (reference sequence). The chain's CDR3 is CASGGTGSEQYF. The CDR3 coding sequence is TGTGCCAGCGGCGGGACAGGGTCCGAGCAGTACTTC.

For this clonotype: One base away lies a much larger clone, so this may be a sequencing read error. The genes are TRBV4-3 and TRBJ1-2, with 7 bases lining up with TRBD1. There are 15 residues in the CDR3. V shed 0 bases and J 8 bases; nucleotides not matched to a gene: 9. From germline, CDR1 is LGHNA and CDR2 YSLEER. CDR3 region: CASSQDPNRGKGYTF. Written as DNA, the CDR3 is TGCGCCAGCAGCCAAGATCCGAACAGGGGAAAAGGCTACACCTTC.

The V gene is TRBV7-7, the J gene TRBJ2-1; no reliable D call. The ends were cut back, 5 bases at V and 0 bases at J, with 11 bases in the middle. The CDR3 length is 15 residues. CDR1 and CDR2 (germline): SSHAT, FNYEAQ (reference sequence). CDR3: CASSEQVSSYNEQFF. CDR3 sequence (DNA): TGTGCCAGCAGCGAGCAGGTCAGCTCCTACAATGAGCAGTTCTTC.

The chain uses TRBV4-1 and TRBJ1-6, with 9 bases identical to TRBD1. Germline CDR1 is MGHRA and CDR2 is YSYEKL. V shed 1 base and J 0 bases; nucleotides not matched to a gene: 1. There are 17 residues in the CDR3. DNA of the CDR3: TGCGCCAGCAGCCAAGGGGACAGGGACTCCTATAATTCACCCCTCCACTTT. The encoded protein is CASSQGDRDSYNSPLHF.

The V gene is TRBV27, the J gene TRBJ2-1; D might be TRBD1 (5 bases). Deletions cut 3 bases from V and 3 bases from J, with 15 bases between. CDR1 is MNHEY and CDR2 is SMNVEV in the germline V gene (reference sequence). The CDR3 runs to 16 residues. CDR3 nucleotide sequence: TGTGCCAGCAGTTTCGTGGGGTGGGGCAGCTACAATGAGCAGTTCTTC. Residues: CASSFVGWGSYNEQFF.

This clonotype was observed a few times. V and J are TRBV4-2 and TRBJ2-7; 9 bases are shared with TRBD1. The ends lost 4 bases at V and 5 bases at J; junction bases unmatched: 9. Germline values: CDR1 LGHNA, CDR2 YNFKEQ. The length of the CDR3 is 15 residues. CDR3 nucleotides: TGTGCCAGCAGCCCCAACCGGGACAGGGCTCACGAGCAGTACGTC. Its translation: CASSPNRDRAHEQYV.

J is TRBJ2-7 and V is TRBV5-1, with D perhaps being TRBD1 or TRBD2 (5 bases each). This CDR3 contains 14 residues. Between the trimmed V and J ends, which lost 4 bases and 7 bases, there was a span of 18 bases. Germline-derived CDR1 and CDR2 are SGHRS and YFSETQ. The CDR3 coding sequence is TGCGCCAGCAGCCTGGTCGGGACCCCTGGGGAGCAGTACGTC. The encoded protein is CASSLVGTPGEQYV.

This clonotype appeared a few times. This sequence joins TRBV7-2 and TRBJ2-5, with TRBD1 matching over 9 bases. The CDR3 covers 13 residues. CDR1 and CDR2 (germline): SGHTA, FQGNSA. V lost 7 bases, J lost 5 bases, and 5 bases stayed unmatched. As DNA, the CDR3 is TGTGCCAGCAAGGGACAGGGATATGAGACCCAGTACTTC. Translation gives CASKGQGYETQYF.

This clonotype has just a few counts. The chain couples TRBV12-3 or TRBV12-4 to TRBJ1-4; D is possibly TRBD1 (6 bases). The CDR3 is made up of 17 amino acids. The V and J ends lost 5 bases and 8 bases respectively, with 24 bases between them. The CDR3 DNA is TGTGCCAGCAGTCGTAGGGAAGGGTTGGGGGGCGCGGAAAAACTGTTTTTT. Translating gives CASSRREGLGGAEKLFF.

V and J are TRBV29-1 and TRBJ2-3; D remains unclear. V lost 0 bases and J lost 2, with 15 bases in between. Germline assignment: CDR1 SQVTM and CDR2 ANQGSEA. The CDR3 extends over 16 amino acids. CDR3 DNA: TGCAGCGTTGAAGATGCCAGGCTGATGGCCACAGATACGCAGTATTTT. Its protein product is CSVEDARLMATDTQYF.

Ten or more counts support this clonotype. V and J are TRBV7-8 and TRBJ2-7; TRBD1 matches 8 bases. CDR1 SGHVS and CDR2 FQNEAQ come from the germline V gene. This CDR3 comprises 15 residues. Germline trimming cut 7 bases from V and 1 base from J; bases unmatched to any gene: 9. DNA for the CDR3: TGTGCCAGCAACCCCACAGGGGGTCAGTCCTACGAGCAGTACGTC. This sequence encodes CASNPTGGQSYEQYV.